This T cell receptor (beta chain) was observed in a study of control samples from healthy donors and cancer patients. The germline V gene encodes CDR1 MNHEY and CDR2 SMNVEV (reference sequence). This CDR3 is 17 amino acids long. V was shortened by 0 bases and J by 4 bases, with 16 bases between the two germline ends. Sequencing used immunoSEQ multiplex PCR; TCRdb keeps in-frame clones, though not all of them. The sample comprises approximately 190,000 clones, approximately 90% of which are singletons, and 1.5% to 2% rests with the top ten. The chain links TRBV27 to TRBJ2-1; D could derive from TRBD1 or TRBD2 (6 bases each). The clonotype was recovered from a man aged 25 to 40 in good health. Material: blood. CDR3 sequence: CASSLSSYGGRYNEQFF. CDR3 nucleotides: TGTGCCAGCAGTTTATCCTCATACGGGGGCCGTTACAATGAGCAGTTCTTC.